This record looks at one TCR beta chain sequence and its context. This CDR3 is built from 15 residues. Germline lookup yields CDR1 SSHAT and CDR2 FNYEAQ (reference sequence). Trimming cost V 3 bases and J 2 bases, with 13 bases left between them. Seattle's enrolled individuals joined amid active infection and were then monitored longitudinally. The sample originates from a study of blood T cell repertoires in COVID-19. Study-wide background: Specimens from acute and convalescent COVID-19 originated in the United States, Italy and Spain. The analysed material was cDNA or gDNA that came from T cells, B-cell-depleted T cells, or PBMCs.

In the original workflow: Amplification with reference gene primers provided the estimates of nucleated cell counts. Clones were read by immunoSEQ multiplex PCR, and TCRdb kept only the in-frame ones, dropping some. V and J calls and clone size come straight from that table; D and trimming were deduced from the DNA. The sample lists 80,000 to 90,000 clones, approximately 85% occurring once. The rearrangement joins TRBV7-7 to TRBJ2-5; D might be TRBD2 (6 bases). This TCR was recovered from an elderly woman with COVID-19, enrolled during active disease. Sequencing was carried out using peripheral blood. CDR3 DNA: TGTGCCAGCAGCTTTTCCGGGGGTGCGCAAGAGACCCAGTACTTC. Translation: CASSFSGGAQETQYF. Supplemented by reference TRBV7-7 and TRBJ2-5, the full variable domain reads GAGVSQSPRYKVTKRGQDVTLRCDPISSHATLYWYQQALGQGPEFLTYFNYEAQPDKSGLPSDRFSAERPEGSISTLTIQRTEQRDSAMYRCASSFSGGAQETQYFGPGTRLLVL.